This T cell receptor (beta chain) was identified in a study of CD8+ T cells in alopecia areata. RNA extraction and reverse transcription yielded cDNA as sequencing template. Sequenced by immunoSEQ multiplex PCR; TCRdb stores in-frame clones only, minus some. The sample lists about 150,000 clones; less than 65% were seen once. This CDR3 region has 14 residues. Trimming cost V 1 base and J 7 bases, with 14 bases left between them. Germline CDR1 MNHNS, CDR2 SASEGT. The sequence came from a human donor in good health. Input material: CD8+ T cells sorted from blood. The chain employs TRBV6-1 and TRBJ2-7; TRBD2 might be the D (6 bases). CDR3 in DNA: TGTGCCAGCAGTGAAGTCGGGGGAGCAAAGGAGCAGTACTTC. Its protein is CASSEVGGAKEQYF.